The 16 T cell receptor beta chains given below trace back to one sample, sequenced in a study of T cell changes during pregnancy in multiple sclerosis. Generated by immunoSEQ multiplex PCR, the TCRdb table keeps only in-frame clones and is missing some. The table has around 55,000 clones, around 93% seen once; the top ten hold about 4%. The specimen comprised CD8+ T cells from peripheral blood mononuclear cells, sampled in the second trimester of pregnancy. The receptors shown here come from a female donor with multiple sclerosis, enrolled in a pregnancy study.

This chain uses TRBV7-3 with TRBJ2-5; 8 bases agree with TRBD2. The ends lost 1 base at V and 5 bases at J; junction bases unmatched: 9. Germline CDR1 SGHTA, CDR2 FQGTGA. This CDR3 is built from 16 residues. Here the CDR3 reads CASSLNPRTSIETQYF. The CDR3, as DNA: TGTGCCAGCAGCTTAAACCCAAGGACTAGCATCGAGACCCAGTACTTC. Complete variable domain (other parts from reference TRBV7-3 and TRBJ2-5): GAGVSQTPSNKVTEKGKYVELRCDPISGHTALYWYRQSLGQGPEFLIYFQGTGAADDSGLPNDRFFAVRPEGSVSTLKIQRTERGDSAVYLCASSLNPRTSIETQYFGPGTRLLVL.

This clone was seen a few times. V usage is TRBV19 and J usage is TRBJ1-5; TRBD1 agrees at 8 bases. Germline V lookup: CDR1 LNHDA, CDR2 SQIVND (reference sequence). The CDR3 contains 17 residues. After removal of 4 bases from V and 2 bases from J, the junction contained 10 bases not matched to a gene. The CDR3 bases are TGTGCCAGTAGTAACAGAATCGGACAGGGAGGCAATCAGCCCCAGCATTTT. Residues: CASSNRIGQGGNQPQHF.

CDR3 in DNA: TGTGCCAGCAGCCCTAGGGCAGCGGGAGGAGAGACCCAGTACTTC. Protein product: CASSPRAAGGETQYF. V and J are TRBV7-9 and TRBJ2-5, with 9 bases fitting TRBD2. In germline, CDR1 is SEHNR, CDR2 FQNEAQ (reference sequence). V gave up 5 bases and J gave up 4 bases; unmatched junction bases: 8. The CDR3 has 15 amino acids. Drawing the rest from reference TRBV7-9 and TRBJ2-5, the complete variable domain is DTGVSQNPRHKITKRGQNVTFRCDPISEHNRLYWYRQTLGQGPEFLTYFQNEAQLEKSRLLSDRFSAERPKGSFSTLEIQRTEQGDSAMYLCASSPRAAGGETQYFGPGTRLLVL.

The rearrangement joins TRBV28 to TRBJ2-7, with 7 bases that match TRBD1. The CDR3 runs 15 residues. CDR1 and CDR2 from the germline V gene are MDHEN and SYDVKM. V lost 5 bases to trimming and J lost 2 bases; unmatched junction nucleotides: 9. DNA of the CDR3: TGTGCCAGCAGTCCCGAGGGGGCTCCCACCTACGAGCAGTACTTC. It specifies CASSPEGAPTYEQYF.

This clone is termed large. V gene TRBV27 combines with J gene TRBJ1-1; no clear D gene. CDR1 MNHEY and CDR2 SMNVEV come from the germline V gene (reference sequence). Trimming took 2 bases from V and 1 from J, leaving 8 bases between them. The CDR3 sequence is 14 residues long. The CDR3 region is CASSLTAGNTEAFF. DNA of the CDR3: TGTGCCAGCAGTTTAACCGCAGGGAACACTGAAGCTTTCTTT.

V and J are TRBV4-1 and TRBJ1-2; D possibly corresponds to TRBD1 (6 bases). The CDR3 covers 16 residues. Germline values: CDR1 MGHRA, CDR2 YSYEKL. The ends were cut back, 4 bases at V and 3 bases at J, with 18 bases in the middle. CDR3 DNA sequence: TGCGCCAGCAGCCCGCGCGCGGGGGGCGATGACTATGGCTACACCTTC. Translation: CASSPRAGGDDYGYTF.

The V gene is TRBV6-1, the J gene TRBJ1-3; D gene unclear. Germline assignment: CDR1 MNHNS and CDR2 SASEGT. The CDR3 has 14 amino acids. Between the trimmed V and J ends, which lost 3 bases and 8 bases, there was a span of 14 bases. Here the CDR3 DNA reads TGTGCCAGCAGTGACAGGCAAAGCGGATACACCATATATTTT. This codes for CASSDRQSGYTIYF.

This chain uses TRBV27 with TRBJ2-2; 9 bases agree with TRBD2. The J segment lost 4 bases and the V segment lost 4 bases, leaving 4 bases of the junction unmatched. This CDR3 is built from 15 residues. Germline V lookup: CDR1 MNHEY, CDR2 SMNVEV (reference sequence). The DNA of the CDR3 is TGTGCCAGCAGTTCGGGACTAGCCGGCACCGGGGAGCTGTTTTTT. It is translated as CASSSGLAGTGELFF.

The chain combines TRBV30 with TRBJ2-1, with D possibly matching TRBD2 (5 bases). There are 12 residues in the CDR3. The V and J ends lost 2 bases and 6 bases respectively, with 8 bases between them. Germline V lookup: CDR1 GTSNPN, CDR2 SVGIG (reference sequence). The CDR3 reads CAWSLSGNEQFF. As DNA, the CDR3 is TGTGCCTGGAGTTTGAGCGGCAATGAGCAGTTCTTC.

CDR3 in DNA: TGCGCCAGCAGCTTACCCCCGGGGGGCGAGCAGTACTTC. The encoded protein is CASSLPPGGEQYF. The V gene is TRBV5-1, the J gene TRBJ2-7; TRBD2 matches at 7 bases. This CDR3 contains 13 residues. The ends lost 2 bases at V and 6 bases at J; junction bases unmatched: 5. CDR1 is SGHRS and CDR2 is YFSETQ in the germline V gene.

The CDR3 is CASSLDRGSYEQYF. The CDR3 nucleotides are TGTGCCAGCAGCTTAGACAGGGGATCCTACGAGCAGTACTTC. This chain connects TRBV11-1 to TRBJ2-7, with TRBD1 matching over 7 bases. With V trimmed by 1 base and J by 1 base, 1 base remained unmatched. This CDR3 has 14 amino acids. Germline CDR1 SGHAT, CDR2 FQDESV (reference sequence).

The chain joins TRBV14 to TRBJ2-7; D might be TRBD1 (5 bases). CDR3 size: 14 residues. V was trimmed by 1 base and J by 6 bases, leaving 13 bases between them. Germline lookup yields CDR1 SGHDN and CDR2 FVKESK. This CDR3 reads CASSQVGAVSEQYF. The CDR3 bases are TGTGCCAGCAGCCAAGTTGGGGCAGTCTCCGAGCAGTACTTC.

As DNA, the CDR3 is TGTGCCAGCAGTTACCAAAATGAGCAGTTCTTC. Translated: CASSYQNEQFF. The chain couples TRBV6-6 to TRBJ2-1, with no clear D. V was pared by 2 bases and J by 7 bases, with 3 bases between. This CDR3 has 11 residues. Germline V gene sequence: CDR1 MNHNY, CDR2 SVGAGI (reference sequence).

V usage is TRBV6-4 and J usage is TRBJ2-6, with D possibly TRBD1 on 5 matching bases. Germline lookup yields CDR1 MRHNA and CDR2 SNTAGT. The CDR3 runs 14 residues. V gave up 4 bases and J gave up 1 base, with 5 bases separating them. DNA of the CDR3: TGTGCCAGCAGTGGACAGTCTGGGGCCAACGTCCTGACTTTC. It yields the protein CASSGQSGANVLTF.

The CDR3 loop reads CASSLSLAGTGELFF. DNA of the CDR3: TGTGCCAGCAGTTTATCGCTAGCGGGGACCGGGGAGCTGTTTTTT. This rearrangement joins TRBV27 to TRBJ2-2, with 9 nucleotides matching TRBD2. Germline assignment: CDR1 MNHEY and CDR2 SMNVEV (reference sequence). With V trimmed by 0 bases and J by 5 bases, 1 base remained unmatched. This CDR3 contains 15 residues.

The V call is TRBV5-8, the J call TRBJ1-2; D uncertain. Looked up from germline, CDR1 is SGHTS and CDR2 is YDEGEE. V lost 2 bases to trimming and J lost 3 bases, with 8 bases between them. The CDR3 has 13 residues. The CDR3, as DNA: TGTGCCAGCAGCTTAACGGTACACTATGGCTACACCTTC. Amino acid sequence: CASSLTVHYGYTF.